This entry lists 32 T cell receptor beta chains sequenced from one sample in a study of sequential checkpoint blockade in melanoma. Assay: immunoSEQ multiplex PCR; the TCRdb copy retains only in-frame clones and omits some. The data hold about 11,000 clones, with around 60% observed a single time. Treatment described: randomized to nivolumab then ipilimumab (arm A) or the reverse (arm B). Sequences were derived from CD8+ T cells sorted from blood (inferred from file names), sampled from a patient given nivolumab and ipilimumab in sequence. The receptors originated from a human donor with melanoma.

In this sample, this clone turned up a few times. The rearrangement links TRBV7-9 to TRBJ2-7; TRBD1 agrees at 11 bases. The CDR3 covers 14 residues. After removal of 6 bases from V and 7 bases from J, the junction contained 8 bases not matched to a gene. CDR1 SEHNR and CDR2 FQNEAQ come from the germline V gene (reference sequence). In DNA form, the CDR3 reads TGTGCCAGCAGTCTTGGACAGGGGGCGTGGGAGCAGTACTTC. As protein: CASSLGQGAWEQYF.

The V call is TRBV9, the J call TRBJ2-3, with 10 bases lining up with TRBD1. Germline trimming cut 3 bases from V and 0 bases from J; bases unmatched to any gene: 7. The CDR3 is 17 amino acids. CDR1 is SGDLS and CDR2 is YYNGEE in the germline V gene. CDR3 protein: CASSEPGQGPSTDTQYF. In DNA form, the CDR3 reads TGTGCCAGCAGCGAGCCGGGACAGGGGCCTAGCACAGATACGCAGTATTTT.

This clone rates as medium-sized. The V and J genes are TRBV27 and TRBJ2-1; 7 nucleotides align to TRBD1. Germline trimming cut 9 bases from V and 2 bases from J; bases unmatched to any gene: 4. CDR1 MNHEY and CDR2 SMNVEV come from the germline V gene (reference sequence). This CDR3 is 13 amino acids long. This CDR3 is CASSGTAYNEQFF. DNA of the CDR3: TGTGCCAGTTCCGGGACAGCCTACAATGAGCAGTTCTTC.

This clone is medium-sized. The V gene is TRBV7-9, the J gene TRBJ1-2; D is unresolved. Trimming shortened V by 5 bases and J by 8 bases, and 15 bases separated the two germline ends. CDR1 SEHNR and CDR2 FQNEAQ come from the germline V gene (reference sequence). The CDR3 runs 13 residues. In DNA, the CDR3 is TGTGCCAGCAGCCAAGCTGCGGGGAGCGGCTACACCTTC. Translating gives CASSQAAGSGYTF.

This rearrangement joins TRBV25-1 to TRBJ2-4; D is perhaps TRBD1 (5 bases). Germline V gene data show CDR1 as MGHDK and CDR2 as SYGVNS. The CDR3 sequence is 14 residues long. Between the trimmed V and J ends, which lost 4 bases and 4 bases, there was a span of 11 bases. CDR3 in DNA: TGTGCCAGCAGTGCTGACAGCCCAAAAAACATTCAGTACTTC. Protein sequence: CASSADSPKNIQYF. The full variable domain, its missing parts supplied by reference TRBV25-1 and TRBJ2-4, is EADIYQTPRYLVIGTGKKITLECSQTMGHDKMYWYQQDPGMELHLIHYSYGVNSTEKGDLSSESTVSRIRTEHFPLTLESARPSHTSQYLCASSADSPKNIQYFGAGTRLSVL.

The genes are TRBV9 and TRBJ2-2; 7 bases align to TRBD1. This CDR3 has 16 amino acids. Germline V gene sequence: CDR1 SGDLS, CDR2 YYNGEE. V lost 3 bases, J lost 2 bases, and 7 bases stayed unmatched. The CDR3 DNA sequence: TGTGCCAGCAGCGAAGAGGGACAGCCCAACACCGGGGAGCTGTTTTTT. Translation gives CASSEEGQPNTGELFF.

In its sample, this clone was seen a few times. This chain connects TRBV4-1 to TRBJ1-2; no reliable D call. Germline CDR1 MGHRA, CDR2 YSYEKL. The V end lost 2 bases, the J end lost 2 bases, and 12 bases lay between the germline ends. This CDR3 has 15 amino acids. The CDR3 nucleotides read TGCGCCAGCAGCCAATTCTTCGGGGAAAACTATGGCTACACCTTC. Its translation is CASSQFFGENYGYTF.

This clone turned up a few times. The chain joins TRBV27 to TRBJ2-5; D might be TRBD1 (6 bases). The CDR3 totals 15 residues. V gave up 6 bases and J gave up 5 bases, with 19 bases separating them. The germline CDR1 and CDR2 sequences are MNHEY and SMNVEV (reference sequence). This CDR3 is CASRNNRDIGETQYF. In DNA, the CDR3 is TGTGCCAGCAGAAACAACCGGGACATAGGGGAGACCCAGTACTTC.

The chain joins TRBV2 to TRBJ2-7, with D possibly being TRBD1 (5 bases). With 6 bases removed from V and 4 bases from J, the gap between germline ends came to 13 bases. Germline lookup yields CDR1 SNHLY and CDR2 FYNNEI. The CDR3 is 13 amino acids. CDR3 residues: CASSEKGWYEQYF. CDR3 nucleotides: TGTGCCAGCAGCGAAAAGGGGTGGTACGAGCAGTACTTC. Filled out from reference TRBV2 and TRBJ2-7, the complete variable domain reads EPEVTQTPSHQVTQMGQEVILRCVPISNHLYFYWYRQILGQKVEFLVSFYNNEISEKSEIFDDQFSVERPDGSNFTLKIRSTKLEDSAMYFCASSEKGWYEQYFGPGTRLTVT.

This clone is a singleton in its sample. The V and J genes are TRBV2 and TRBJ2-1; 7 positions agree with TRBD2. Germline V gives CDR1 SNHLY, CDR2 FYNNEI. V lost 6 bases and J lost 2; bases outside the gene matches: 7. The CDR3 has 15 residues. Written as DNA, the CDR3 is TGTGCCAGCAGAGGGCTAGCGGAGGCCTACAATGAGCAGTTCTTC. Its protein is CASRGLAEAYNEQFF. Combining the CDR3 with reference TRBV2 and TRBJ2-1 gives the whole variable domain EPEVTQTPSHQVTQMGQEVILRCVPISNHLYFYWYRQILGQKVEFLVSFYNNEISEKSEIFDDQFSVERPDGSNFTLKIRSTKLEDSAMYFCASRGLAEAYNEQFFGPGTRLTVL.

The chain combines TRBV6-6 with TRBJ2-2; 7 bases are a match to TRBD2. Per the germline V gene, CDR1 is MNHNY and CDR2 is SVGAGI (reference sequence). The CDR3 totals 13 residues. The junction had 4 bases not matched to a gene; V was cut back by 7 bases and J by 5 bases. DNA of the CDR3: TGTGCCAGCACCTGGGGGGGGACCGGGGAGCTGTTTTTT. This gives the protein CASTWGGTGELFF.

The rearrangement links TRBV29-1 to TRBJ2-7, with TRBD2 matching 15 bases. Germline trimming cut 0 bases from V and 7 bases from J; bases unmatched to any gene: 7. The CDR3 sequence is 16 residues long. Germline assignment: CDR1 SQVTM and CDR2 ANQGSEA. CDR3 sequence reads: CSVEDQGTSGGWEQYF. The CDR3 DNA reads as TGCAGCGTTGAAGATCAAGGGACTAGCGGGGGGTGGGAGCAGTACTTC.

The V and J genes are TRBV5-1 and TRBJ2-1; 10 bases fit TRBD2. The CDR3 spans 15 residues. V lost 1 base and J lost 4; bases outside the gene matches: 2. CDR1 is SGHRS, CDR2 YFSETQ, per germline. CDR3 bases: TGCGCCAGCAGCTTGACTAGCGGGATGTACAATGAGCAGTTCTTC. As protein: CASSLTSGMYNEQFF.

The table lists this clone with a count of one. This chain uses TRBV6-5 with TRBJ1-5; no firm D call. V was clipped by 5 bases and J by 3 bases, with 8 bases between them. CDR1 MNHEY and CDR2 SVGAGI come from the germline V gene. The CDR3 loop spans 13 amino acids. The DNA for the CDR3 is TGTGCCAGCAGTGGGCAGCCCAATCAGCCCCAGCATTTT. Its protein is CASSGQPNQPQHF.

The chain links TRBV27 to TRBJ1-2; 7 positions match TRBD1. Germline V lookup: CDR1 MNHEY, CDR2 SMNVEV (reference sequence). Losses at the gene ends were 5 bases for V and 3 bases for J; bases not matched to a gene: 9. The CDR3 is 15 residues long. CDR3 sequence reads: CASSAGTAPYYGYTF. The CDR3 nucleotides read TGTGCCAGCAGTGCCGGGACAGCGCCTTACTATGGCTACACCTTC.

V and J are TRBV5-1 and TRBJ1-2; D may be TRBD1 (5 bases). V lost 0 bases and J 5 bases, leaving 11 bases between the germline ends. Germline V gives CDR1 SGHRS, CDR2 YFSETQ. This CDR3 region has 14 residues. The CDR3 sequence: CASSLEGVRYGYTF. CDR3 nucleotide sequence: TGCGCCAGCAGCTTGGAAGGGGTTCGGTATGGCTACACCTTC.

This clone was detected a few times. The chain couples TRBV5-6 to TRBJ2-7; 11 bases map to TRBD1. Germline-derived CDR1 and CDR2 are SGHDT and YYEEEE. The CDR3 loop spans 14 amino acids. V gave up 4 bases and J gave up 2 bases; unmatched junction bases: 2. CDR3 amino acids: CASSRGQGAYEQYF. CDR3 DNA: TGTGCCAGCAGCCGGGGACAGGGGGCCTACGAGCAGTACTTC. Full variable domain (rest looked up from reference TRBV5-6 and TRBJ2-7): DAGVTQSPTHLIKTRGQQVTLRCSPKSGHDTVSWYQQALGQGPQFIFQYYEEEERQRGNFPDRFSGHQFPNYSSELNVNALLLGDSALYLCASSRGQGAYEQYFGPGTRLTVT.

This chain joins TRBV6-4 and TRBJ1-2, with TRBD1 matching 8 bases. The CDR3 is made up of 17 amino acids. V lost 0 bases and J lost 6; bases outside the gene matches: 12. Germline V gives CDR1 MRHNA, CDR2 SNTAGT. CDR3 sequence reads: CASSDSWRGQVCNGYTF. CDR3 bases: TGTGCCAGCAGTGACTCTTGGCGGGGACAGGTTTGTAATGGCTACACCTTC.

The rearrangement links TRBV5-1 to TRBJ2-7, with TRBD2 matching over 11 bases. J lost 7 bases, V lost 1 base, and 7 bases had no gene match. Germline lookup yields CDR1 SGHRS and CDR2 YFSETQ. The CDR3 consists of 15 residues. CDR3 in DNA: TGCGCCAGCAGCTTGTCACTAGCGGGAGAAAAAGAGCAGTACTTC. Its protein product is CASSLSLAGEKEQYF.

V gene TRBV28 combines with J gene TRBJ2-3; D is possibly TRBD1 (5 bases). V lost 3 bases, J lost 0 bases, and 16 bases lay in between. The CDR3 spans 17 residues. Germline V gives CDR1 MDHEN, CDR2 SYDVKM. The CDR3 coding sequence is TGTGCCAGCAGTTTCCTCTCCGACAGCACTAGCACAGATACGCAGTATTTT. Protein: CASSFLSDSTSTDTQYF.

Points on this clone: One end of the junction fails to match germline, which may point to a read error. The chain has TRBV6-1 and TRBJ2-7; 9 positions agree with TRBD1. This CDR3 has 14 residues. Germline V lookup: CDR1 MNHNS, CDR2 SASEGT. This CDR3 reads CASIETGGLDEQYF. The CDR3 bases are TGTGCCAGCATTGAAACAGGGGGCCTGGACGAGCAGTACTTC.

There are a few counts of this clone. The V call is TRBV7-9, the J call TRBJ2-3, with D possibly being TRBD2 (5 bases). The CDR3 is made up of 14 amino acids. V lost 6 bases, J lost 3 bases, and 13 bases lay in between. Per the germline V gene, CDR1 is SEHNR and CDR2 is FQNEAQ (reference sequence). The CDR3 DNA reads TGTGCCAGCAGGAGGGCCACACAGACAGATACGCAGTATTTT. It codes for CASRRATQTDTQYF.

This rearrangement joins TRBV13 to TRBJ2-1, with 12 nucleotides matching TRBD2. The J segment lost 3 bases and the V segment lost 6 bases, leaving 6 bases of the junction unmatched. Germline assignment: CDR1 PRHDT and CDR2 FYEKMQ (reference sequence). CDR3 length: 16 residues. The CDR3 nucleotides read TGTGCCAGCAGTTCTCTACTAGCGGGAGGCTACAATGAGCAGTTCTTC. Translation: CASSSLLAGGYNEQFF.

This clone was counted a single time. The chain carries TRBV11-2 and TRBJ2-7; D is perhaps TRBD2 (5 bases). Germline CDR1 is SGHAT and CDR2 is FQNNGV. V lost 1 base and J lost 2, with 9 bases in between. The CDR3 has 14 amino acids. The CDR3 loop is CASSLGDGTYEQYF. Here the CDR3 DNA reads TGTGCCAGCAGCTTAGGCGACGGGACCTACGAGCAGTACTTC.

The chain has TRBV28 and TRBJ2-5; possible D gene TRBD2, 6 bases. V lost 3 bases, J lost 4 bases, and 18 bases lay in between. Per germline, CDR1 MDHEN and CDR2 SYDVKM. There are 16 residues in the CDR3. CDR3 sequence (DNA): TGTGCCAGCAGTTTGCGGCTAGCGTCCATCCCAGAGACCCAGTACTTC. Translated: CASSLRLASIPETQYF.

The chain employs TRBV13 and TRBJ2-7, with a tentative D call TRBD2 (6 bases). This CDR3 is built from 16 residues. V lost 4 bases to trimming and J lost 0 bases, with 16 bases between them. Germline values: CDR1 PRHDT, CDR2 FYEKMQ (reference sequence). The CDR3 nucleotides are TGTGCCAGCAGCTGGGGTCGGGACTTGAGCTCCTACGAGCAGTACTTC. Protein: CASSWGRDLSSYEQYF.

This chain uses TRBV4-2 with TRBJ2-3, with 12 bases identical to TRBD2. The CDR3 length is 15 residues. The germline V gene encodes CDR1 LGHNA and CDR2 YNFKEQ. J was trimmed by 3 bases and V by 5 bases; bases with no gene match: 3. The chain's CDR3 is CASSFGTSGTDTQYF. CDR3 nucleotide sequence: TGTGCCAGCAGCTTCGGGACTAGCGGGACAGATACGCAGTATTTT.

The chain links TRBV21-1 to TRBJ1-3; whether TRBD1, the table's D call, matches the DNA was not checked. TRBV21-1 counts as a pseudogene. The CDR3 loop spans 16 amino acids. Written as DNA, the CDR3 is TGTGCCAGCAGCGGCCAGAAACAGGTTGGGGGAAACACCATATATTTT. It encodes CASSGQKQVGGNTIYF.

The rearrangement joins TRBV27 to TRBJ2-3; 9 bases fit TRBD1. The germline CDR1 and CDR2 sequences are MNHEY and SMNVEV (reference sequence). This CDR3 region has 17 residues. The V gene end was trimmed by 1 base and the J gene end by 2 bases; junction bases not matched to a gene: 7. The CDR3 nucleotides read TGTGCCAGCAGTTTATTCCCCGGGACAGGGCCCACAGATACGCAGTATTTT. Protein product: CASSLFPGTGPTDTQYF.

The J gene is TRBJ2-7, the V gene TRBV11-1; 10 bases are a match to TRBD2. CDR1 SGHAT and CDR2 FQDESV come from the germline V gene (reference sequence). This CDR3 region has 15 residues. The junction had 5 bases not matched to a gene; V was cut back by 4 bases and J by 2 bases. CDR3 DNA sequence: TGTGCCAGCAGCTCCACTAGCGGGAAGGCCTACGAGCAGTACTTC. It codes for CASSSTSGKAYEQYF.

The chain links TRBV27 to TRBJ2-7, with D perhaps matching TRBD2 (7 bases). In germline, CDR1 is MNHEY, CDR2 SMNVEV (reference sequence). This CDR3 has 15 amino acids. The V gene lost 5 bases and the J gene lost 6 bases, with 20 bases spanning the gap. The CDR3 DNA reads as TGTGCCAGCAGTACAAGAACAGGGACGGGGGGCGAGCAGTACTTC. Protein product: CASSTRTGTGGEQYF.

This clone was detected only a few times. The chain has TRBV4-2 and TRBJ2-3, with D unresolved. Germline CDR1 LGHNA, CDR2 YNFKEQ. The germline V and J ends were trimmed by 4 bases and 0 bases, with 20 bases remaining between them. The length of the CDR3 is 18 residues. This CDR3 is CASSPLGSDFPSTDTQYF. The DNA of the CDR3 is TGTGCCAGCAGCCCCCTAGGAAGTGACTTTCCTAGCACAGATACGCAGTATTTT.